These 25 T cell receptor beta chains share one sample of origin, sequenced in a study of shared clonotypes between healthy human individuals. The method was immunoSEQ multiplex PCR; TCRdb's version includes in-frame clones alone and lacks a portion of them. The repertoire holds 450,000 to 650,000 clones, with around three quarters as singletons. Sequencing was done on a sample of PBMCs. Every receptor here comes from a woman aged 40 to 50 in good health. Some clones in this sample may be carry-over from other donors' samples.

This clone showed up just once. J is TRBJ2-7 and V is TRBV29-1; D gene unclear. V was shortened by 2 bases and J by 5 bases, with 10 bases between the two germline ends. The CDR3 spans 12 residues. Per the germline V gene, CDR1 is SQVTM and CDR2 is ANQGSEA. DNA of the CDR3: TGCAGCGTTGAACAGGACGTCCACGAGCAGTACTTC. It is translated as CSVEQDVHEQYF.

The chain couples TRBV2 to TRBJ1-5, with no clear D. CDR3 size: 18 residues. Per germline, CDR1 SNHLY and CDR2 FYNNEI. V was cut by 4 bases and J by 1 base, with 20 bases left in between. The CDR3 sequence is CASSGGPAWPTSNQPQHF. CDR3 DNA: TGTGCCAGCAGTGGCGGACCCGCGTGGCCTACGAGCAATCAGCCCCAGCATTTT.

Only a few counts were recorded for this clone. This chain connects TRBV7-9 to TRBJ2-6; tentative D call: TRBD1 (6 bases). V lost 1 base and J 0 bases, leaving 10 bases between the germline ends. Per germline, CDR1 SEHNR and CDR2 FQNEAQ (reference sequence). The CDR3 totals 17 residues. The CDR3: CASSLGQAFSGANVLTF. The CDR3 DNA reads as TGTGCCAGCAGCTTAGGACAGGCCTTCTCTGGGGCCAACGTCCTGACTTTC.

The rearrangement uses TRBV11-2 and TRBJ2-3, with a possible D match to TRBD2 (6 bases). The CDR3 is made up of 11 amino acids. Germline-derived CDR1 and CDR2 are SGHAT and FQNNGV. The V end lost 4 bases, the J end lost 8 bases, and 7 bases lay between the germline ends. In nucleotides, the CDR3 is TGTGCCAGCAGCTCGGGGGTTACGCAGTATTTT. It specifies CASSSGVTQYF.

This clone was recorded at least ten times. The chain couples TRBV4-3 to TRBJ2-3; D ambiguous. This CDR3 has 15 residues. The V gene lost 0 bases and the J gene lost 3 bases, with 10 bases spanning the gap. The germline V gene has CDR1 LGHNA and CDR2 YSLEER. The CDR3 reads CASSQDGFGTDTQYF. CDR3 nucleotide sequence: TGCGCCAGCAGCCAAGATGGCTTTGGGACAGATACGCAGTATTTT.

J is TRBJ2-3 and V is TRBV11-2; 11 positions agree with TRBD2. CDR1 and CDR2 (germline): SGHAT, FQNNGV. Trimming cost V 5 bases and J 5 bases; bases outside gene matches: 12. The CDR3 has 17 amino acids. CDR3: CASSPGTSGSLGDTQYF. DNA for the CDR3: TGTGCCAGCAGCCCGGGGACTAGCGGCTCCCTGGGAGATACGCAGTATTTT.

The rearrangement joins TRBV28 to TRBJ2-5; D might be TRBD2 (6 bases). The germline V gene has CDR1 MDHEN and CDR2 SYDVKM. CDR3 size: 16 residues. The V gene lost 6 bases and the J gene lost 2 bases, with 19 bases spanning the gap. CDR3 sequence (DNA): TGTGCCAGCAGCCACGACTCCCTTAGCGGACAAGAGACCCAGTACTTC. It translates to CASSHDSLSGQETQYF.

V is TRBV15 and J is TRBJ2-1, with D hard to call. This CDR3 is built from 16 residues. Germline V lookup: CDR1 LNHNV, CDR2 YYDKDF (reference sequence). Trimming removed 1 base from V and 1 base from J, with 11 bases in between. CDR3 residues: CATSRGGRWSYNEQFF. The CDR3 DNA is TGTGCCACCAGCAGAGGTGGGCGGTGGTCCTACAATGAGCAGTTCTTC.

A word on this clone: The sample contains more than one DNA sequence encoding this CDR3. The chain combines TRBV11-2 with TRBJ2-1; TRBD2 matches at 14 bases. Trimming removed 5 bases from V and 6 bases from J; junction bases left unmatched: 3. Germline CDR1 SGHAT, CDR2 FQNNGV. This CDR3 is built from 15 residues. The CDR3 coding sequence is TGTGCCAGCAGCCCTGGGACTAGCGGGAGCAATGAGCAGTTCTTC. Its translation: CASSPGTSGSNEQFF. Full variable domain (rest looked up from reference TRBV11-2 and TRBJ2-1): EAGVAQSPRYKIIEKRQSVAFWCNPISGHATLYWYQQILGQGPKLLIQFQNNGVVDDSQLPKDRFSAERLKGVDSTLKIQPAKLEDSAVYLCASSPGTSGSNEQFFGPGTRLTVL.

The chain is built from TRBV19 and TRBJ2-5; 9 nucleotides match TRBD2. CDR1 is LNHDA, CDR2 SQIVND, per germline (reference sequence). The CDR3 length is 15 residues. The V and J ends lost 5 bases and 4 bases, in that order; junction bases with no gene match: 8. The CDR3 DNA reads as TGTGCCAGTAGTTGGGATAGCGGGAGTGGAGAGACCCAGTACTTC. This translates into CASSWDSGSGETQYF.

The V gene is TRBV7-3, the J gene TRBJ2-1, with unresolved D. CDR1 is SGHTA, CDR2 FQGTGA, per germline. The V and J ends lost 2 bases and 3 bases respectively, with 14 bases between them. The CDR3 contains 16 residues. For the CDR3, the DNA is TGTGCCAGCAGCTTATCCCTAGGTTCGGTCTACAATGAGCAGTTCTTC. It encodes CASSLSLGSVYNEQFF.

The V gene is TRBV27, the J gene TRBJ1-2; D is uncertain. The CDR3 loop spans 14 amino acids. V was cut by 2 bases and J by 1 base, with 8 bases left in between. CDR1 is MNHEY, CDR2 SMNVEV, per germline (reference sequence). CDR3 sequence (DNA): TGTGCCAGCAGTTTAAGTAATGATAACTATGGCTACACCTTC. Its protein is CASSLSNDNYGYTF.

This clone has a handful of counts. The CDR3: CASSNRQGAGTEAFF. Written as DNA, the CDR3 is TGTGCCAGCAGTAATAGACAGGGGGCAGGCACTGAAGCTTTCTTT. The chain recombines TRBV25-1 with TRBJ1-1, with 10 bases aligning to TRBD1. Germline V CDR1 and CDR2: MGHDK, SYGVNS. This CDR3 has 15 residues. The trim removed 5 bases at V and 4 bases at J, leaving 7 bases unmatched.

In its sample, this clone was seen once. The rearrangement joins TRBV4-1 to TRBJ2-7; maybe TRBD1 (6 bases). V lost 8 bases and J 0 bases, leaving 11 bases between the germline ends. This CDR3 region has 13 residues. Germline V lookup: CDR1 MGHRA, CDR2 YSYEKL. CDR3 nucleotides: TGCGCCAGCGGACACAGGGTCTCCTACGAGCAGTACTTC. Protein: CASGHRVSYEQYF.

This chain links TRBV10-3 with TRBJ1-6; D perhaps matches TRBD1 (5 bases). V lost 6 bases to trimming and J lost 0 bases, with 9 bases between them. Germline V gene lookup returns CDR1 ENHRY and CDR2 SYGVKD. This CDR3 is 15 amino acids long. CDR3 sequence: CAISEGSSYNSPLHF. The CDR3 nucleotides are TGTGCCATCAGCGAGGGGAGCTCCTATAATTCACCCCTCCACTTT.

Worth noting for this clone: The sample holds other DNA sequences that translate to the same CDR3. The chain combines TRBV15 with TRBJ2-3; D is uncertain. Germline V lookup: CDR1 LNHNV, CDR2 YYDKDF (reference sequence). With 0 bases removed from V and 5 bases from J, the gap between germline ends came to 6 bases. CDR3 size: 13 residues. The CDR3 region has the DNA TGTGCCACCAGCAGAGATTTAGGAGATACGCAGTATTTT. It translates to CATSRDLGDTQYF.

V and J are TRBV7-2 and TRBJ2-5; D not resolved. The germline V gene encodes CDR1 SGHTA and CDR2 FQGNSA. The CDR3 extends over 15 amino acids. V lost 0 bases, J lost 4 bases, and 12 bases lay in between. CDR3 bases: TGTGCCAGCAGCTTAGCGCTAGGGTTAGGAGAGACCCAGTACTTC. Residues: CASSLALGLGETQYF.

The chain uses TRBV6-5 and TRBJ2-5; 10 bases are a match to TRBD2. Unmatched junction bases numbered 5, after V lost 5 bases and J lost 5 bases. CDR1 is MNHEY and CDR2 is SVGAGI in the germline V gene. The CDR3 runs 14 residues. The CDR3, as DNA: TGTGCCAGCAGTCCGGGACTAGCGACCGAGACCCAGTACTTC. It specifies CASSPGLATETQYF.

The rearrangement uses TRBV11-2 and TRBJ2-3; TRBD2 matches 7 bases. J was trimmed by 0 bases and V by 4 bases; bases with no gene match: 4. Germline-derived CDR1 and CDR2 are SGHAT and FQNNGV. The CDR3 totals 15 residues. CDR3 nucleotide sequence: TGTGCCAGCAGCTCCTCTAGCGGAAGCACAGATACGCAGTATTTT. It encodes CASSSSSGSTDTQYF.

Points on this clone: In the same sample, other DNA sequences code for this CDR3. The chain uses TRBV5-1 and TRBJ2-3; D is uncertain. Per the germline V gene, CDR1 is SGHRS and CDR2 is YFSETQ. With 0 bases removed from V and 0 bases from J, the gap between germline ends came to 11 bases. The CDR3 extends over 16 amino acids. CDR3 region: CASSLAGGVSTDTQYF. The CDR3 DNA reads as TGCGCCAGCAGCTTGGCCGGTGGGGTTAGCACAGATACGCAGTATTTT.

Here the CDR3 reads CASSWDSKNIQYF. For the CDR3, the DNA is TGTGCCAGCAGTTGGGACAGCAAAAACATTCAGTACTTC. V and J are TRBV27 and TRBJ2-4; 7 nucleotides agree with TRBD1. With V trimmed by 4 bases and J by 3 bases, 0 bases remained unmatched. The length of the CDR3 is 13 residues. CDR1 MNHEY and CDR2 SMNVEV come from the germline V gene (reference sequence).

CDR3 region: CASSVHQGDTEAFF. As DNA, the CDR3 is TGTGCCAGCAGCGTACACCAGGGGGACACTGAAGCTTTCTTT. The chain carries TRBV9 and TRBJ1-1; 7 nucleotides align to TRBD1. This CDR3 is 14 amino acids long. V was clipped by 1 base and J by 3 bases; unmatched bases: 3. Germline V lookup: CDR1 SGDLS, CDR2 YYNGEE.

CDR3 bases: TGCAGTGCTAGAGAAGGGCCCGAGCAGTACTTC. It specifies CSAREGPEQYF. The chain combines TRBV20-1 with TRBJ2-7; D remains ambiguous. Per germline, CDR1 DFQATT and CDR2 SNEGSKA (reference sequence). The CDR3 has 11 amino acids. V gave up 0 bases and J gave up 6 bases, with 6 bases separating them.

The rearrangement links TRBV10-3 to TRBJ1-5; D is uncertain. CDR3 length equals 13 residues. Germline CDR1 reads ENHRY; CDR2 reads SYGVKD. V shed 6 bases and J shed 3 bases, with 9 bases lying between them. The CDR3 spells CAIRQVDNQPQHF. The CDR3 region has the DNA TGTGCCATCAGGCAGGTGGACAATCAGCCCCAGCATTTT.

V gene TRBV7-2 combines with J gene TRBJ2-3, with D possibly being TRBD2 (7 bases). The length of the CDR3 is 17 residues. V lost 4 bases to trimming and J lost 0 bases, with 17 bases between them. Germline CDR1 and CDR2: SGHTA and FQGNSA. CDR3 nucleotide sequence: TGTGCCAGCAGCTCCCCGGGGGGCCGCCTTAGCACAGATACGCAGTATTTT. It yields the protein CASSSPGGRLSTDTQYF.